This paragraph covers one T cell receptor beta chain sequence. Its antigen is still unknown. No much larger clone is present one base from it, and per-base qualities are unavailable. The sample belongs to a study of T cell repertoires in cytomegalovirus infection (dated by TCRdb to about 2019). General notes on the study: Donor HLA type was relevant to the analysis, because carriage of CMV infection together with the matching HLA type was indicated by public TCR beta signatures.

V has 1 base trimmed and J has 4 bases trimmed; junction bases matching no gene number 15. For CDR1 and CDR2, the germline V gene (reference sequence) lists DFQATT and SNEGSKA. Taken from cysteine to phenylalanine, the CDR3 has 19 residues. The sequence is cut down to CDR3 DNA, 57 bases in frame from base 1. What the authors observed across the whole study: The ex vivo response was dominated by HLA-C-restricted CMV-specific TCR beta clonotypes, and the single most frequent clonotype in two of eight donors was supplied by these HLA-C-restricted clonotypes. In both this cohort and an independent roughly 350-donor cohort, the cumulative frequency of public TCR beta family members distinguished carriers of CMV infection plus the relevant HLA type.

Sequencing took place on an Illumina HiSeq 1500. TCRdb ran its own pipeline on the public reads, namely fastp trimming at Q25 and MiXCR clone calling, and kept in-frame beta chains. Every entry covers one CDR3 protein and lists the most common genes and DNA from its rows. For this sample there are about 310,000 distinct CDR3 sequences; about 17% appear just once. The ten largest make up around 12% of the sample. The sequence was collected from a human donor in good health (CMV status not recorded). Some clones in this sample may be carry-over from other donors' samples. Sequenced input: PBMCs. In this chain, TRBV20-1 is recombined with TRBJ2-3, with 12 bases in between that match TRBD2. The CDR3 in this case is CSARGWLAGGPSFSDTQYF. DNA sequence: TGCAGTGCTAGAGGTTGGCTAGCGGGGGGGCCTTCATTCTCAGATACGCAGTATTTT.